The clone carrying this T cell receptor beta chain showed up just a few times. Its antigen is not known. At one of its ends the junction is not consistent with the germline gene, which may arise from a read error. Together with a sample-barcoded 5' primer, a J-beta primer mix was included in a second PCR lasting about 7 to 12 cycles. A single record per CDR3 protein comes from TCRdb applying MiXCR to the 5' RACE reads. The sample has approximately 780,000 distinct CDR3 sequences; roughly 24% are singletons. This entry comes from a study of blood T cells in healthy people across ages. Study results and limitations: Versus aged donors, long-lived donors had higher diversity and more naive CD4+ cells. With unsorted PBMCs, a conclusive comparison of naive versus antigen-experienced cells was not possible. The study found TCR beta diversity correlated strongly with naive T cell percentage.

The CDR3 totals 13 residues. The data also belong to a second study, concerning T cells of mothers and their children.

Sequenced: blood. V gene TRBV12-3 or TRBV12-4 combines with J gene TRBJ1-5; D gene ambiguous. The TCR originated in a boy aged 5-17 years in good health. The CDR3 DNA is TGTGCCAGCAGTGTAGCGCCACATCAGCCCCAGCATTTT. Translating it yields CASSVAPHQPQHF.